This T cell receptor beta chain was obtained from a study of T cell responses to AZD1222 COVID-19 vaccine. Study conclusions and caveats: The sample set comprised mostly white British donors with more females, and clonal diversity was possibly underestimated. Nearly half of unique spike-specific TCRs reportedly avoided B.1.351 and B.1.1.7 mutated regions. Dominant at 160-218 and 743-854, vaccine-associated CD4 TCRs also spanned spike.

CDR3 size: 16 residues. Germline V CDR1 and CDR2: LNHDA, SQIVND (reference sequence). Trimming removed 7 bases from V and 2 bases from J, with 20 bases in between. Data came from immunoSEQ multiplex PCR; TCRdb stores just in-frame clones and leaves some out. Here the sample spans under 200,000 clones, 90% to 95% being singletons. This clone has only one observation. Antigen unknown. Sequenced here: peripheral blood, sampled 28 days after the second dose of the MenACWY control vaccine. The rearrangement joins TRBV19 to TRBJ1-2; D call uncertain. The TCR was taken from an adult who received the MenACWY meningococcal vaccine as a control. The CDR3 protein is CASKPGPPGANYGYTF. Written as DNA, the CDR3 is TGTGCCAGTAAACCGGGTCCTCCCGGCGCCAACTATGGCTACACCTTC.